These T cell receptor beta chains were read from a single sample in a study of blood T cell repertoires in COVID-19. Sequencing used immunoSEQ multiplex PCR; TCRdb keeps in-frame clones, though not all of them. The data show fewer than 200,000 clones, 88% seen once. Input material: peripheral blood. Source of these receptors: a man between 50 and 59 years old who had recovered from COVID-19. CDR3s include the opening cysteine and the closing phenylalanine or tryptophan. Each record gives: clone size, V gene, D gene, J gene, CDR3 DNA, CDR3 protein. D genes are given only for firm matches. Only some rows state a clone size, as once, few, many or a class for expanded clones.

>NA|TRBV7-9|TRBD2|TRBJ2-7
TGTGCCAGCAGCTCGGGACTAGCTCGGTACGAGCAGTACTTC
CASSSGLARYEQYF
>once|TRBV7-2|NA|TRBJ1-2
TGTGCCAGCAGTTATCCAGGTCTTCCCTATGGCTACACCTTC
CASSYPGLPYGYTF
>NA|TRBV3-1/TRBV3-2|NA|TRBJ1-3
TGTGCCAGCAGCCAAGATATCCCGGACAGTGGAAACACCATATATTTT
CASSQDIPDSGNTIYF
>once|TRBV19|NA|TRBJ2-2
TGTGCCAGTACTCCAAGGGGGACATTAGCCGGGGAGCTGTTTTTT
CASTPRGTLAGELFF
>many|TRBV7-6|NA|TRBJ2-2
TGTGCCAGCAGCTTAACAGGGAACACCGGGGAGCTGTTTTTT
CASSLTGNTGELFF
>few|TRBV6-2/TRBV6-3|NA|TRBJ1-1
TGTGCCAGCAGTGACACCCCCCAGGTAAATGAAGCTTTCTTT
CASSDTPQVNEAFF
>NA|TRBV6-5|NA|TRBJ2-2
TGTGCCAGCAGGCCAGCGAACACCGGGGAGCTGTTTTTT
CASRPANTGELFF
>NA|TRBV6-1|NA|TRBJ2-7
TGTGCCAGCAGTGAAGCAGGGACTGAATACGAGCAGTACTTC
CASSEAGTEYEQYF
>NA|TRBV10-2|NA|TRBJ2-7
TGCGCCAGCAGGACCCGACATCAAGATTTCTCCTACGAGCAGTACTTC
CASRTRHQDFSYEQYF
>NA|TRBV7-2|NA|TRBJ2-5
TGTGCCAGCAGCCCCGTTAGGGGCGTTGTGGAGACCCAGTACTTC
CASSPVRGVVETQYF